Below, one TCR beta chain is given with its context. The same CDR3 can be traced to other DNA sequences in this sample. CD45RO-negative cells were positively selected for CCR7, leaving out terminally differentiated effector memory CD45RA+ cells. The data originate from a study of shared clonotypes between healthy human individuals. Germline CDR1 and CDR2: MDHEN and SYDVKM. V lost 6 bases and J lost 2; bases outside the gene matches: 4. There are 14 residues in the CDR3. Sequenced by immunoSEQ multiplex PCR; TCRdb stores in-frame clones only, minus some. The data contain around 600,000 clones, around 95% of them seen just once; the ten biggest clones take up over 0.09%.

The clonotype was recovered from a woman aged 25 to 39 in good health. What was sequenced was naive CD8+ T cells sorted from blood. The chain employs TRBV28 and TRBJ1-2; 9 bases fit TRBD1. In DNA form, the CDR3 reads TGTGCCAGCAGGGAGACAGGGGGAAACTATGGCTACACCTTC. This encodes CASRETGGNYGYTF.